This is a list of T cell receptor beta chains from one sample in a study of shared clonotypes between healthy human individuals. The repertoire was sequenced with immunoSEQ multiplex PCR; TCRdb's copy has only in-frame clones and lacks some. This sample yields 1.5 million to 2.5 million clones, of which approximately 94% are seen a single time; around 1.2% belongs to the top ten. Sequencing was performed on naive CD8+ T cells sorted from blood. The receptors come from a man younger than 30 in good health. CDR3s include the opening cysteine and the closing phenylalanine or tryptophan. Fields, in order: clone size, V gene, D gene, J gene, CDR3 protein, CDR3 DNA. The D gene is left open where the match is weak. Some rows have no size entry. The others give once, few or many, or a class for an expanded clone.

>-|TRBV18|-|TRBJ1-2
CASSPPSGSEGYTF
TGTGCCAGCTCACCGCCATCAGGGTCAGAAGGCTACACCTTC
>-|TRBV6-6|TRBD1|TRBJ2-5
CASSYLGTGAETQYF
TGTGCCAGCAGTTATCTAGGGACAGGCGCAGAGACCCAGTACTTC
>-|TRBV6-4|-|TRBJ2-1
CASSDAGTDEQFF
TGTGCCAGCAGTGACGCGGGGACGGATGAGCAGTTCTTC
>-|TRBV11-2|-|TRBJ2-7
CASSQGPDYEQYF
TGTGCCAGCAGCCAGGGACCGGATTACGAGCAGTACTTC
>-|TRBV7-8|-|TRBJ2-1
CASSLDRNEQFF
TGTGCCAGCAGCTTAGACAGAAATGAGCAGTTCTTC
>-|TRBV2|-|TRBJ2-1
CARGGESNEQFF
TGTGCCCGGGGCGGGGAGAGTAATGAGCAGTTCTTC
>-|TRBV6-5|-|TRBJ1-5
CASSYSGDRNQPQHF
TGTGCCAGCAGTTACTCAGGGGATCGCAATCAGCCCCAGCATTTT
>-|TRBV29-1|TRBD1|TRBJ2-7
CSVGQGASPYEQYF
TGCAGCGTTGGACAGGGGGCAAGTCCTTACGAGCAGTACTTC
>-|TRBV7-9|TRBD1|TRBJ1-3
CASSPRHGTGDYFTIYF
TGTGCCAGCAGCCCTCGACATGGGACAGGGGATTATTTCACCATATATTTT
>-|TRBV15|-|TRBJ1-3
CATSIGTTASGNTIYF
TGTGCCACCAGCATAGGGACCACGGCCTCTGGAAACACCATATATTTT
>-|TRBV4-1|-|TRBJ1-1
CASSHGAAPEAFF
TGCGCCAGCAGCCACGGCGCGGCCCCTGAAGCTTTCTTT
>-|TRBV5-4|-|TRBJ2-5
CASSEWVSQETQYF
TGTGCCAGCAGCGAGTGGGTGTCCCAAGAGACCCAGTACTTC
>-|TRBV7-9|TRBD2|TRBJ2-2
CASSASGGASTGELFF
TGTGCCAGCAGCGCTAGCGGGGGGGCCAGCACCGGGGAGCTGTTTTTT
>once|TRBV4-2|-|TRBJ2-7
CASSYAGQAYEQYF
TGTGCCAGCAGCTACGCGGGACAAGCCTACGAGCAGTACTTC
>-|TRBV7-9|TRBD2|TRBJ2-5
CASSFGTSGGQETQYF
TGTGCCAGCAGCTTTGGGACTAGCGGGGGCCAAGAGACCCAGTACTTC
>-|TRBV15|-|TRBJ1-1
CATSSGSGQAFF
TGTGCCACTTCGTCGGGTTCGGGCCAAGCTTTCTTT
>-|TRBV5-4|-|TRBJ2-6
CASSLVGAPVGANVLTF
TGTGCCAGCAGCTTGGTTGGTGCCCCGGTTGGGGCCAACGTCCTGACTTTC
>-|TRBV5-1|TRBD1|TRBJ1-2
CASSVTGAVYGYTF
TGCGCCAGCAGCGTCACAGGGGCCGTCTATGGCTACACCTTC
>-|TRBV27|-|TRBJ2-7
CASSFQGEVSYEQYF
TGTGCCAGCAGTTTCCAAGGGGAAGTCTCCTACGAGCAGTACTTC
>-|TRBV6-5|-|TRBJ2-7
CATTGQDSYEQYF
TGTGCCACCACGGGGCAGGATTCCTACGAGCAGTACTTC
>-|TRBV20-1|-|TRBJ1-1
CSSTVNTEAFF
TGCAGTTCGACAGTGAACACTGAAGCTTTCTTT
>-|TRBV9|TRBD1|TRBJ2-7
CASSVGGTGDSYEQYF
TGTGCCAGCAGCGTCGGGGGGACAGGGGATTCCTACGAGCAGTACTTC
>-|TRBV27|-|TRBJ2-7
CASSLASGSSSYEQYF
TGTGCCAGCAGTTTGGCCAGCGGGTCGAGCTCCTACGAGCAGTACTTC
>-|TRBV7-2|-|TRBJ1-2
CASSPPGGLGYTF
TGTGCCAGCAGCCCCCCGGGCGGACTTGGCTACACCTTC
>-|TRBV11-1|-|TRBJ2-5
CASSPSAGQETQYF
TGTGCCAGCAGCCCTTCGGCGGGACAAGAGACCCAGTACTTC
>-|TRBV28|-|TRBJ1-1
CASTPFESLSEAFF
TGTGCCAGCACCCCCTTTGAGTCCTTAAGCGAAGCTTTCTTT